This T cell receptor beta chain was captured by sequencing in a study of cytomegalovirus exposure and HLA in healthy donors. V was trimmed by 6 bases and J by 0 bases, leaving 5 bases between them. Germline-derived CDR1 and CDR2 are LNHDA and SQIVND (reference sequence). This CDR3 spans 12 amino acids. To note about this clone: Its antigen is currently unknown.

Study outcomes and limitations: More than 15,000 TCR beta sequences were associated with HLA alleles at 0.05 false discovery rate in a later analysis.

60 Vbeta and 13 Jbeta primers were used in PCR. Sequencing used immunoSEQ multiplex PCR; TCRdb keeps in-frame clones, though not all of them. The sample includes 200,000 to 250,000 clones, around 73% of them seen just once. This receptor was identified in a male donor in good health and CMV-seronegative. Sequenced sample: PBMCs. V and J are TRBV19 and TRBJ1-2; D uncertain. The CDR3 protein is CASSPANYGYTF. The CDR3 DNA follows: TGTGCCAGTAGCCCAGCTAACTATGGCTACACCTTC.